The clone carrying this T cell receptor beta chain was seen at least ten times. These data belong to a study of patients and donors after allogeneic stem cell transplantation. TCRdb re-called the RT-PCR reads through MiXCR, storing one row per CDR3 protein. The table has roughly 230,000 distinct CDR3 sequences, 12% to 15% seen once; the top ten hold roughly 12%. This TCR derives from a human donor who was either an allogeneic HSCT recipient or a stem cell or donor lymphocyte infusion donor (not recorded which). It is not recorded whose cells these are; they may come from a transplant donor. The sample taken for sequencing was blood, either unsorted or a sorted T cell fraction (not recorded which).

The CDR3 DNA follows: TGTGCCAGCAGCCCAACTACAGGGGCGGCCTACAATGAGCAGTTCTTC. Translation gives CASSPTTGAAYNEQFF. This chain connects TRBV7-2 to TRBJ2-1; 7 bases line up with TRBD1. J was trimmed by 2 bases and V by 5 bases; bases with no gene match: 9. The CDR3 totals 16 residues. The V gene's germline CDR1 is SGHTA and CDR2 FQGNSA.